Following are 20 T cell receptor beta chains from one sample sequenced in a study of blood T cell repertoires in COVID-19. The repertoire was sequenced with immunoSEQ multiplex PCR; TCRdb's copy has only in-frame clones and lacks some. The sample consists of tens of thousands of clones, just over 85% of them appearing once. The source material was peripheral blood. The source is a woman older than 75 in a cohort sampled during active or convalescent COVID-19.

CDR3 in amino acids: CASSRPASPDTQYF. The CDR3 nucleotides are TGTGCCAGTAGTAGGCCGGCTAGTCCAGATACGCAGTATTTT. J is TRBJ2-3 and V is TRBV19; D ambiguous. The CDR3 length is 14 residues. CDR1 and CDR2 (germline): LNHDA, SQIVND (reference sequence). V dropped 4 bases and J dropped 4 bases, with 12 bases sitting between them.

The CDR3 reads CASSQDRAGGYGYTF. The CDR3 bases are TGTGCCAGCAGCCAAGACCGGGCAGGGGGCTATGGCTACACCTTC. The chain employs TRBV3-1 (or the pseudogene TRBV3-2) and TRBJ1-2, with 7 nucleotides matching TRBD1. Trimming took 0 bases from V and 4 from J; bases not matched to a gene: 5. This CDR3 spans 15 amino acids. In germline, CDR1 is LGHDT, CDR2 YNNKEL (reference sequence).

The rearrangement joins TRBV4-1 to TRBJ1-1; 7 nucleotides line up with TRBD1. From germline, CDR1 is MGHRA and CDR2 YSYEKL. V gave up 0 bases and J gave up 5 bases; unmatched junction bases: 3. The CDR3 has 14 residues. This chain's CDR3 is CASSQDRGRTEAFF. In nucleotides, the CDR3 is TGCGCCAGCAGCCAAGATAGGGGGCGAACTGAAGCTTTCTTT.

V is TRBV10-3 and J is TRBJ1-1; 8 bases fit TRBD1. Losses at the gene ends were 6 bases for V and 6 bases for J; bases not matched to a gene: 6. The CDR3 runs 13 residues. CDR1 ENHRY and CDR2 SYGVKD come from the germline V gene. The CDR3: CAISADRGAEAFF. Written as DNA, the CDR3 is TGTGCCATCAGCGCAGACAGGGGAGCTGAAGCTTTCTTT.

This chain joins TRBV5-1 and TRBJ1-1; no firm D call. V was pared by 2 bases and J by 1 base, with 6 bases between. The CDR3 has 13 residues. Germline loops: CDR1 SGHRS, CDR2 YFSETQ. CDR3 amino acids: CASSFGANTEAFF. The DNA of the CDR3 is TGCGCCAGCAGCTTTGGAGCGAACACTGAAGCTTTCTTT.

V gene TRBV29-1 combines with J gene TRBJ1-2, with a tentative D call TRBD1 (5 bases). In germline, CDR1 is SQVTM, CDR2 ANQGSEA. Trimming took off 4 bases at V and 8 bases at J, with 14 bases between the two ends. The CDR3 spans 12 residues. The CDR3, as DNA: TGCAGCGTTGGCAACCTTGGGGGGGGCTACACCTTC. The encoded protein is CSVGNLGGGYTF.

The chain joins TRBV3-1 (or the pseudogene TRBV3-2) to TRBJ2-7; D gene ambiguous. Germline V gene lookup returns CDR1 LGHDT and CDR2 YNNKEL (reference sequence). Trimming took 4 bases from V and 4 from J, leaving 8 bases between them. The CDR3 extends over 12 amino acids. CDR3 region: CASSRTAYEQYF. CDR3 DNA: TGTGCCAGCAGCCGAACAGCATACGAGCAGTACTTC.

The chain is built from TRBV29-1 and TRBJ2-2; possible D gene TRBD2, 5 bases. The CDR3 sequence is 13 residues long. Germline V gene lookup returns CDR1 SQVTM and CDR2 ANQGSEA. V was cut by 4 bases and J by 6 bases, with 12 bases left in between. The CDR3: CSVARTGAGELFF. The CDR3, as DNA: TGCAGCGTTGCCCGGACCGGGGCCGGGGAGCTGTTTTTT.

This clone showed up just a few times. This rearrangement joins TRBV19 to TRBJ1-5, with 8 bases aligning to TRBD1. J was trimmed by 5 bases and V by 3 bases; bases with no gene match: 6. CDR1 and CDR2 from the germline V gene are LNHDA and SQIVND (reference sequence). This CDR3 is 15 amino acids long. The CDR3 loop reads CASSILGQGDQPQHF. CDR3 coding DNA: TGTGCCAGTAGTATCCTCGGACAGGGCGATCAGCCCCAGCATTTT.

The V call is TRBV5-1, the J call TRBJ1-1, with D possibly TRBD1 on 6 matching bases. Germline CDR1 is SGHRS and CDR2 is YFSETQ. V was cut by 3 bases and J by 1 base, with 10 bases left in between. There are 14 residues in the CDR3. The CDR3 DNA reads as TGCGCCAGCAGCTCGCGGACAGCGAACACTGAAGCTTTCTTT. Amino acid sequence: CASSSRTANTEAFF.

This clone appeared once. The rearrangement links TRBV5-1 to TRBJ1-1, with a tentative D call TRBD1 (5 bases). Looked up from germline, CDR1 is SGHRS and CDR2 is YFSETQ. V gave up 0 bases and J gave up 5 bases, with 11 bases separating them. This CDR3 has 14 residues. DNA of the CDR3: TGCGCCAGCAGCTTGGCTGGGGGAGGAACTGAAGCTTTCTTT. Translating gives CASSLAGGGTEAFF.

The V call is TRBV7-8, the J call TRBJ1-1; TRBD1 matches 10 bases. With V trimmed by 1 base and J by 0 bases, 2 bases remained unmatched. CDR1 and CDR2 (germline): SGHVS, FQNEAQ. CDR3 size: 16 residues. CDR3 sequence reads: CASSLGDRGLNTEAFF. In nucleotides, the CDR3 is TGTGCCAGCAGCTTAGGGGACAGGGGACTGAACACTGAAGCTTTCTTT.

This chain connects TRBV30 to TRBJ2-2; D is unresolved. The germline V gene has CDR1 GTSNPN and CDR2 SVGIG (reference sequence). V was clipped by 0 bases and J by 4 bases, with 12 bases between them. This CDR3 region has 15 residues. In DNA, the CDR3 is TGTGCCTGGAGTGTACGAGTTGGTTCCACCGGGGAGCTGTTTTTT. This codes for CAWSVRVGSTGELFF.

DNA of the CDR3: TGCAGCGTTGAAATAAGGACAGGGGGCGTTGCTGGAAACACCATATATTTT. It encodes CSVEIRTGGVAGNTIYF. The chain joins TRBV29-1 to TRBJ1-3; 11 nucleotides match TRBD1. Germline V gene lookup returns CDR1 SQVTM and CDR2 ANQGSEA. J was trimmed by 2 bases and V by 2 bases; bases with no gene match: 8. CDR3 length: 17 residues. Looking up the rest from reference TRBV29-1 and TRBJ1-3 gives the full variable domain: SAVISQKPSRDICQRGTSLTIQCQVDSQVTMMFWYRQQPGQSLTLIATANQGSEATYESGFVIDKFPISRPNLTFSTLTVSNMSPEDSSIYLCSVEIRTGGVAGNTIYFGEGSWLTVV.

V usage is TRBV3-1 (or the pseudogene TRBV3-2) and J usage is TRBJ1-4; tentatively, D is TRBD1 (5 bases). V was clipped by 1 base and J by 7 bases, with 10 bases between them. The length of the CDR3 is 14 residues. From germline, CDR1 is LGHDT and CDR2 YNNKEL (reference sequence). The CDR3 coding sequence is TGTGCCAGCAGCCAAGCGGGGGGGGGTGAAAAACTGTTTTTT. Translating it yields CASSQAGGGEKLFF.

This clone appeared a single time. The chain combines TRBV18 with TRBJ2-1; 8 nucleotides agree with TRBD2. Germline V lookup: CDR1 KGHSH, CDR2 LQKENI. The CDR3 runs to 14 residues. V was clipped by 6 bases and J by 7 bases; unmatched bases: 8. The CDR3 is CASSSVAGLNEQFF. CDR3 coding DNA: TGTGCCAGCTCGTCGGTAGCGGGATTGAATGAGCAGTTCTTC.

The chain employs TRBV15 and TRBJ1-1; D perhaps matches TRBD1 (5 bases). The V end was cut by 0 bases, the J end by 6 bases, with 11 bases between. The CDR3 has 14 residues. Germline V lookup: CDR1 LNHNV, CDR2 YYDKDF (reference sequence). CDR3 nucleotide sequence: TGTGCCACCAGCAGAGATATAGGGGTCCCTGAAGCTTTCTTT. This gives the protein CATSRDIGVPEAFF.

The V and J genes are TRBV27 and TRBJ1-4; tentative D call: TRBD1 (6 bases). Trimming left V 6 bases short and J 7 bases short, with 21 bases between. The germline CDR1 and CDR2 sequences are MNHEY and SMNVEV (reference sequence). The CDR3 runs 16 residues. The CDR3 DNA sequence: TGTGCCAGCAGCCGACAGGCCGGGGCAATGGGTGAAAAACTGTTTTTT. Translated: CASSRQAGAMGEKLFF.

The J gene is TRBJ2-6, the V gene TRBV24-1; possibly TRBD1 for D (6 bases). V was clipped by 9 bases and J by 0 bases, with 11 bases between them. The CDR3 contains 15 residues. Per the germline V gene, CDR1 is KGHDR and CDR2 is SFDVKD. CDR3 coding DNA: TGTGCCACCTCTCAGGGGTACTCTGGGGCCAACGTCCTGACTTTC. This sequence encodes CATSQGYSGANVLTF.

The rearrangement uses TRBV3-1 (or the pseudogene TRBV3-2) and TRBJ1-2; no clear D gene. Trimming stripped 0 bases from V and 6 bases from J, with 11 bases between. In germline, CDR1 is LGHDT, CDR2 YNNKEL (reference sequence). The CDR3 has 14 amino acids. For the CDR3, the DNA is TGTGCCAGCAGCCAAGAAAGGAGACGGGATGGCTACACCTTC. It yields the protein CASSQERRRDGYTF.